One sample yielded the 27 T cell receptor beta chains listed below, sequenced in a study of T cells in Graves' hyperthyroidism and ophthalmopathy (dated by TCRdb to about 2019). Receptor libraries were prepared by multiplex PCR. The sequencer was an Illumina HiSeq 2000. TCR beta CDR3 regions were amplified from RNA transcripts. A first-round RT-PCR of the TCR CDR3 used the HTBI primer set with the Qiagen OneStep RT-PCR kit. TCRdb reworked the public reads: Q25 trimming with fastp, MiXCR clone assembly, productive beta chains retained. Rows are unified per CDR3 protein, each entry keeping the most common DNA and genes. Recorded for this sample are under 350,000 distinct CDR3 sequences; 15% to 20% of them occurred a single time. The biggest ten clones account for around 47% of the sample. What was sequenced was blood. These receptors were collected from a woman aged 45-65 years with Graves' hyperthyroidism.

The genes are TRBV7-3 and TRBJ2-2; no clear D. V dropped 0 bases and J dropped 4 bases, with 6 bases sitting between them. Germline lookup yields CDR1 SGHTA and CDR2 FQGTGA. The CDR3 is 14 residues long. The CDR3 reads CASSLTAGTGELFF. The CDR3 nucleotides read TGTGCCAGCAGCTTAACGGCCGGCACCGGGGAGCTGTTTTTT. Filled out from reference TRBV7-3 and TRBJ2-2, the complete variable domain reads GAGVSQTPSNKVTEKGKYVELRCDPISGHTALYWYRQSLGQGPEFLIYFQGTGAADDSGLPNDRFFAVRPEGSVSTLKIQRTERGDSAVYLCASSLTAGTGELFFGEGSRLTVL.

The chain employs TRBV7-9 and TRBJ1-1; D is ambiguous. Trimming left V 1 base short and J 2 bases short, with 11 bases between. From germline, CDR1 is SEHNR and CDR2 FQNEAQ (reference sequence). The CDR3 consists of 15 residues. Here the CDR3 DNA reads TGTGCCAGCAGCTTAGAAGGGATCCCAAACACTGAAGCTTTCTTT. This sequence encodes CASSLEGIPNTEAFF. Complete variable domain (other parts from reference TRBV7-9 and TRBJ1-1): DTGVSQNPRHKITKRGQNVTFRCDPISEHNRLYWYRQTLGQGPEFLTYFQNEAQLEKSRLLSDRFSAERPKGSFSTLEIQRTEQGDSAMYLCASSLEGIPNTEAFFGQGTRLTVV.

This clonotype was seen only a few times. This chain's CDR3 is CASRFPDSDPYNEQFF. The CDR3 DNA is TGTGCCAGCAGATTCCCGGACTCCGATCCCTACAATGAGCAGTTCTTC. V gene TRBV2 combines with J gene TRBJ2-1; a weak D match, TRBD2 (5 bases). The V and J ends lost 6 bases and 2 bases respectively, with 17 bases between them. This CDR3 has 16 residues. CDR1 is SNHLY and CDR2 is FYNNEI in the germline V gene.

CDR3 sequence: CASSLASRFGELFF. The CDR3 nucleotides are TGTGCCAGCAGCTTAGCGTCCAGGTTCGGGGAGCTGTTTTTT. The V and J genes are TRBV7-2 and TRBJ2-2; no reliable D call. V lost 0 bases, J lost 7 bases, and 9 bases lay in between. From germline, CDR1 is SGHTA and CDR2 FQGNSA. CDR3 length: 14 amino acids. The variable domain in full, completed from reference TRBV7-2 and TRBJ2-2, reads GAGVSQSPSNKVTEKGKDVELRCDPISGHTALYWYRQSLGQGLEFLIYFQGNSAPDKSGLPSDRFSAERTGGSVSTLTIQRTQQEDSAVYLCASSLASRFGELFFGEGSRLTVL.

There are many counts of this clonotype. The chain combines TRBV27 with TRBJ2-5; 8 nucleotides line up with TRBD2. Germline trimming cut 8 bases from V and 1 base from J; bases unmatched to any gene: 9. Looked up from germline, CDR1 is MNHEY and CDR2 is SMNVEV (reference sequence). The CDR3 totals 15 residues. The CDR3 region is CASALSTSAQETQYF. In DNA form, the CDR3 reads TGTGCCAGCGCTCTCTCGACTAGCGCCCAAGAGACCCAGTACTTC.

This chain joins TRBV7-3 and TRBJ2-2, with 10 bases identical to TRBD1. Trimming removed 5 bases from V and 1 base from J; junction bases left unmatched: 7. The CDR3 totals 17 residues. Germline V CDR1 and CDR2: SGHTA, FQGTGA. CDR3 in amino acids: CASSPGTGALNTGELFF. The CDR3, as DNA: TGTGCCAGCAGCCCCGGGACAGGGGCTTTGAACACCGGGGAGCTGTTTTTT.

As for this clonotype: A much larger clone is a single base away; this may be a read error. V is TRBV6-1 and J is TRBJ2-7; perhaps TRBD1 as D (6 bases). CDR1 and CDR2 from the germline V gene are MNHNS and SASEGT. There are 14 residues in the CDR3. V was pared by 6 bases and J by 3 bases, with 15 bases between. The CDR3 coding sequence is TGTGCCAGCAGCGACCCCGGGACAAACTACGAGCAGTACTTC. This codes for CASSDPGTNYEQYF.

The table lists this clonotype with a few counts. The V call is TRBV20-1, the J call TRBJ2-3, with 14 bases that match TRBD2. The CDR3 sequence is 17 residues long. Germline CDR1 and CDR2: DFQATT and SNEGSKA (reference sequence). V was clipped by 0 bases and J by 4 bases; unmatched bases: 6. CDR3 residues: CSARDGTSGGFADTQYF. CDR3 coding DNA: TGCAGTGCTAGAGACGGGACTAGCGGGGGATTCGCAGATACGCAGTATTTT.

This clonotype was counted at least ten times. The chain links TRBV10-3 to TRBJ1-2, with TRBD1 as a possible D gene (5 bases). This CDR3 region has 16 residues. Germline loops: CDR1 ENHRY, CDR2 SYGVKD. V gave up 4 bases and J gave up 5 bases, with 20 bases separating them. This chain's CDR3 is CAISGGTATAAYGYTF. Written as DNA, the CDR3 is TGTGCCATCAGTGGGGGGACGGCTACGGCTGCTTATGGCTACACCTTC.

This clonotype has a count of ten or more. The CDR3 region is CASRWGTGDEQFF. In DNA form, the CDR3 reads TGTGCCAGCAGGTGGGGGACAGGCGATGAGCAGTTCTTC. The rearrangement links TRBV2 to TRBJ2-1; TRBD1 aligns across 8 bases. V was pared by 6 bases and J by 8 bases, with 6 bases of the junction left unmatched. There are 13 residues in the CDR3. Germline lookup yields CDR1 SNHLY and CDR2 FYNNEI.

The chain combines TRBV4-1 with TRBJ2-5, with TRBD2 matching over 9 bases. With 6 bases clipped from V and 4 bases from J, the junction kept 15 bases outside the gene matches. The CDR3 runs 17 residues. Germline CDR1 is MGHRA and CDR2 is YSYEKL. CDR3 sequence (DNA): TGCGCCAGCAGGACGGTAGCGGGAGTCGTCCGCCGAGAGACCCAGTACTTC. It codes for CASRTVAGVVRRETQYF.

The chain combines TRBV30 with TRBJ1-6; 8 bases fit TRBD1. CDR1 and CDR2 (germline): GTSNPN, SVGIG (reference sequence). The CDR3 is made up of 13 amino acids. The chain's CDR3 is CAAGTGENSPLHF. CDR3 DNA: TGTGCTGCCGGGACAGGAGAAAATTCACCCCTCCACTTT.

V and J are TRBV24-1 and TRBJ1-4; D gene uncertain. Germline V gene data show CDR1 as KGHDR and CDR2 as SFDVKD. The V end was cut by 1 base, the J end by 7 bases, with 6 bases between. There are 13 residues in the CDR3. The CDR3 loop is CATSDFKGEKLFF. The CDR3 nucleotides read TGTGCCACCAGTGATTTTAAAGGTGAAAAACTGTTTTTT.

This clonotype was recorded many times. The rearrangement joins TRBV11-1 to TRBJ2-1; D unclear. The CDR3 extends over 17 amino acids. V was pared by 2 bases and J by 5 bases, with 19 bases between. Germline-derived CDR1 and CDR2 are SGHAT and FQDESV (reference sequence). CDR3 loop: CASSLSITDGRNNEQFF. As DNA, the CDR3 is TGTGCCAGCAGCTTAAGCATTACGGACGGAAGGAACAATGAGCAGTTCTTC.

J is TRBJ2-7 and V is TRBV19; 10 positions match TRBD2. This CDR3 has 15 residues. The ends lost 5 bases at V and 4 bases at J; junction bases unmatched: 8. Germline V gene lookup returns CDR1 LNHDA and CDR2 SQIVND (reference sequence). CDR3 region: CASSPRAGGTYEQYF. For the CDR3, the DNA is TGTGCCAGTAGTCCAAGAGCGGGAGGGACGTACGAGCAGTACTTC.

A few counts support this clonotype. The CDR3 nucleotides are TGCGCCAGCAGTGTCGGGGGCTCTGGAGAAAAACTGTTTTTT. Translating gives CASSVGGSGEKLFF. This chain uses TRBV10-2 with TRBJ1-4, with D possibly matching TRBD1 (6 bases). The V and J ends lost 4 bases and 8 bases respectively, with 14 bases between them. In germline, CDR1 is WSHSY, CDR2 SAAADI. The CDR3 loop spans 14 amino acids.

In this sample, this clonotype turned up many times. A read error may account for a junction end that differs from germline. The chain links TRBV7-7 to TRBJ2-2; no reliable D call. The germline V gene has CDR1 SSHAT and CDR2 FNYEAQ (reference sequence). The CDR3 is 16 amino acids. This chain's CDR3 is CASSPSSAANTGELFF. The CDR3, as DNA: TGTGCTAGCAGCCCAAGTTCGGCGGCGAACACCGGGGAGCTGTTTTTT.

This clonotype was counted many times. The chain links TRBV2 to TRBJ1-1; perhaps TRBD1 as D (5 bases). Germline V gene data show CDR1 as SNHLY and CDR2 as FYNNEI. This CDR3 is built from 12 residues. Trimming left V 3 bases short and J 4 bases short, with 6 bases between. CDR3 protein: CASSDRVTEAFF. The DNA for the CDR3 is TGTGCCAGCAGTGACAGGGTCACTGAAGCTTTCTTT.

In regard to this clonotype: This may be a read error: a much more frequent sequence differs by one nucleotide. The chain is built from TRBV12-3 or TRBV12-4 and TRBJ1-5; maybe TRBD1 (5 bases). The CDR3 runs 15 residues. Trimming pared 6 bases from V and 11 bases from J, leaving 23 bases between. CDR3 region: CASSRQYTVLGSQHF. The CDR3 region has the DNA TGTGCCAGCAGCAGACAGTATACTGTGCTCGGGTCCCAGCATTTT.

The chain recombines TRBV5-6 with TRBJ2-3; tentatively, D is TRBD1 (5 bases). Trimming removed 1 base from V and 3 bases from J, with 12 bases in between. CDR1 is SGHDT and CDR2 is YYEEEE in the germline V gene. The CDR3 has 15 amino acids. The CDR3, as DNA: TGTGCCAGCAGCTTGTTCAGGGCGATTACAGATACGCAGTATTTT. Translation: CASSLFRAITDTQYF.

This clonotype was seen at least ten times. This chain links TRBV11-3 with TRBJ2-5; the match to TRBD1 covers 8 bases. The trim removed 5 bases at V and 5 bases at J, leaving 13 bases unmatched. The CDR3 length is 16 residues. From germline, CDR1 is SGHNT and CDR2 YENEEA. CDR3 loop: CASSPGTGEYRETQYF. The CDR3 DNA follows: TGTGCCAGCAGCCCCGGGACAGGCGAGTACAGGGAGACCCAGTACTTC.

This clonotype was observed a few times. The chain employs TRBV20-1 and TRBJ1-2; D gene unclear. The CDR3 covers 13 residues. Germline values: CDR1 DFQATT, CDR2 SNEGSKA (reference sequence). V lost 3 bases to trimming and J lost 3 bases, with 11 bases between them. CDR3 DNA: TGCAGTGCTAGGGAGCTCCTGTACTATGGCTACACCTTC. It encodes CSARELLYYGYTF.

This clonotype was seen repeatedly, ten times or more. This rearrangement joins TRBV7-9 to TRBJ2-4; 10 nucleotides line up with TRBD1. The J segment lost 2 bases and the V segment lost 4 bases, leaving 2 bases of the junction unmatched. Looked up from germline, CDR1 is SEHNR and CDR2 is FQNEAQ (reference sequence). The CDR3 runs 15 residues. The CDR3 loop is CASSSTGGTKNIQYF. The CDR3 region has the DNA TGTGCCAGCAGCTCGACAGGGGGCACCAAAAACATTCAGTACTTC.

This clonotype was seen only a few times. V and J are TRBV12-5 and TRBJ2-1; no clear D. V was cut by 4 bases and J by 8 bases, with 12 bases left in between. The CDR3 length is 13 residues. CDR1 and CDR2 from the germline V gene are LGHNT and FRNRAP. The CDR3 spells CASGSLDGDEQFF. As DNA, the CDR3 is TGTGCTAGTGGTTCCCTGGACGGCGATGAGCAGTTCTTC.

The chain joins TRBV7-8 to TRBJ2-1; 9 bases fit TRBD1. J was trimmed by 5 bases and V by 4 bases; bases with no gene match: 6. From germline, CDR1 is SGHVS and CDR2 FQNEAQ. The length of the CDR3 is 15 residues. The CDR3: CASSSYRDRDNEQFF. The CDR3 coding sequence is TGTGCCAGCAGCTCTTACCGGGACAGGGACAATGAGCAGTTCTTC.

The table lists this clonotype with many counts. The gene calls are TRBV3-1 and TRBJ1-2, with D possibly matching TRBD1 (6 bases). Trimming shortened V by 4 bases and J by 4 bases, and 28 bases separated the two germline ends. Germline V CDR1 and CDR2: LGHDT, YNNKEL (reference sequence). The CDR3 contains 19 residues. The CDR3 nucleotides read TGTGCCAGCAGCCGTAAGCGGGGGACACCGCAGAGGGAGTTCTATGGCTACACCTTC. It yields the protein CASSRKRGTPQREFYGYTF.

The chain couples TRBV28 to TRBJ1-1; D gene ambiguous. CDR3 length: 14 amino acids. V lost 2 bases to trimming and J lost 0 bases, with 7 bases between them. CDR1 and CDR2 (germline): MDHEN, SYDVKM. The CDR3 region has the DNA TGTGCCAGCAGTTTAAGGAACCTGAACACTGAAGCTTTCTTT. This translates into CASSLRNLNTEAFF.